This paragraph reports one TCR beta chain. The antigen remains undetermined. This sample is part of a study of cytomegalovirus exposure and HLA in healthy donors. General study findings and limits: Among the CMV-associated chains, a few were confirmed in vitro as specific for CMV antigens. A later analysis found first-cohort TCR clusters tended to co-occur in the approximately 120 validation repertoires.

This CDR3 is built from 15 residues. The germline V gene has CDR1 ENHRY and CDR2 SYGVKD. V was clipped by 3 bases and J by 5 bases; unmatched bases: 6. The donors were part of the roughly 130-subject validation cohort, which stood apart from the 666-subject first cohort. TCRdb keeps only in-frame clones here, not all; method: immunoSEQ multiplex PCR. The sample lists roughly 130,000 clones, 75% to 90% occurring once. This receptor was identified in a woman under 40 in good health and CMV-seropositive. The chain has TRBV10-3 and TRBJ2-2; the match to TRBD1 covers 7 bases. The sequenced sample was PBMCs. The CDR3 sequence: CAISDGQVLTGELFF. As DNA, the CDR3 is TGTGCCATCAGTGATGGACAGGTTTTGACCGGGGAGCTGTTTTTT.